The T cell receptor beta chain under discussion was sequenced for a study of T-cell reconstitution after alpha-beta-depleted transplantation in children. This CDR3 has 15 amino acids. Germline V gene sequence: CDR1 MGHDK, CDR2 SYGVNS. Trimming at V came to 6 bases and at J to 3 bases, leaving 11 bases not matched to a gene. Library preparation (for TCRbeta) was performed with unique molecular identifiers. TCRdb re-analysed the PCR reads in MiXCR, keeping a single row per CDR3 protein. Of hundreds of thousands of distinct CDR3 sequences listed, 12% are singletons. This clonotype was detected ten times or more.

The TCR sequence derives from a human donor who donated a stem cell graft to a child with acute lymphoblastic leukemia. The specimen was PBMCs from the stem cell graft donor, collected from the stem cell graft. This chain uses TRBV25-1 with TRBJ2-7; TRBD1 agrees at 7 bases. The DNA of the CDR3 is TGTGCCAGCAGCTTGAGACAGGGAAAGAGCTACGAGCAGTACTTC. This gives the protein CASSLRQGKSYEQYF.